This T cell receptor (beta chain) is from a study of identical twins. TCRdb reanalysed the 5' RACE reads using MiXCR and keeps one entry per CDR3 protein. The table has around 280,000 distinct CDR3 sequences, 8% to 9% seen once. V was cut by 0 bases and J by 1 base, with 12 bases left in between. The CDR3 has 17 residues. The germline gives CDR1 KGHSH, CDR2 LQKENI. This clonotype has only a few counts. This sample was shared with a second study, whose subject was yellow fever vaccine responses in identical twins.

The genes are TRBV18 and TRBJ2-2; unclear D gene. Input material: memory (CD45RO+) T cells sorted from blood. The sequence was collected from a woman aged 18-29 years in good health. The CDR3 nucleotides are TGTGCCAGCTCACCACCGCTACTGAGGATGAACACCGGGGAGCTGTTTTTT. Its translation: CASSPPLLRMNTGELFF.